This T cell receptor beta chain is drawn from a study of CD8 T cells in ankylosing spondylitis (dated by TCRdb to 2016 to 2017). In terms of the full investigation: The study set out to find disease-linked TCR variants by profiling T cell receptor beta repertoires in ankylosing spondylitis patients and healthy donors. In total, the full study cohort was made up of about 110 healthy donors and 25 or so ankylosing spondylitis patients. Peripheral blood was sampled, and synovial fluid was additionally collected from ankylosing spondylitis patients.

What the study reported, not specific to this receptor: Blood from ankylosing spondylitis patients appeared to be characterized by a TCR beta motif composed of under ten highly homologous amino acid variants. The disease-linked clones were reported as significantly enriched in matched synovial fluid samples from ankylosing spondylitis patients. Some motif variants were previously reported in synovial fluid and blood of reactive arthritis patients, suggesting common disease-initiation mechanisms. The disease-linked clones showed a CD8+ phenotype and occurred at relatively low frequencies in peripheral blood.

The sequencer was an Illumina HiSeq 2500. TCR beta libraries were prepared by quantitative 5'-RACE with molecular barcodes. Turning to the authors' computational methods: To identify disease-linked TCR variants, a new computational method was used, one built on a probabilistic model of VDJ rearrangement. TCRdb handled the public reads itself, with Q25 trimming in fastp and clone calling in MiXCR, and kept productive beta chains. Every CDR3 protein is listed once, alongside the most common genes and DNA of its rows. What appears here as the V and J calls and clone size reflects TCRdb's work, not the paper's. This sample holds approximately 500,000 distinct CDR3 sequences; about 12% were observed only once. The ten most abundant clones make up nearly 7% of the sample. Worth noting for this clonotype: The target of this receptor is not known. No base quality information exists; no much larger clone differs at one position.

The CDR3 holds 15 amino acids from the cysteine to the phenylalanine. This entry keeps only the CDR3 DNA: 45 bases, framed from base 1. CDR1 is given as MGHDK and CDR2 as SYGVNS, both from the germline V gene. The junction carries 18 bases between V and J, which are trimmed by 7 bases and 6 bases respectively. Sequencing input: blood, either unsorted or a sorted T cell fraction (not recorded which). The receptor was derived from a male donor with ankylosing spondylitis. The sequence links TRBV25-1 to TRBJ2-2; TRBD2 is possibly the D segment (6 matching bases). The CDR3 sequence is CASTSRQGGSGELFF. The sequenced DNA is TGTGCCAGCACGTCTCGGCAGGGAGGTTCCGGGGAGCTGTTTTTT.